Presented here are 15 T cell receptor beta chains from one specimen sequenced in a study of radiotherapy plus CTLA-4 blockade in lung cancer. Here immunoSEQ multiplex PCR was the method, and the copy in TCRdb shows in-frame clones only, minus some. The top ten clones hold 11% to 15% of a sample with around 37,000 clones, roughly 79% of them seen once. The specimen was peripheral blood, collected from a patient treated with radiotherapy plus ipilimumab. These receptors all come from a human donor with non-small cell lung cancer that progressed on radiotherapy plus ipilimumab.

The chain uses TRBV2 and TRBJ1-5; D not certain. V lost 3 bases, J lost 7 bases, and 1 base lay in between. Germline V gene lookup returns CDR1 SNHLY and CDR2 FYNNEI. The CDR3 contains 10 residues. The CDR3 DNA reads TGTGCCAGCAGTGACCAGCCCCAGCATTTT. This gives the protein CASSDQPQHF.

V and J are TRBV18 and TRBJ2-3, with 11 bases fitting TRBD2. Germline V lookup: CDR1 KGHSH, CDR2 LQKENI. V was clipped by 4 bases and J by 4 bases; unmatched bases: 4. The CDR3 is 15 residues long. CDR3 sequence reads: CASSLAGGPADTQYF. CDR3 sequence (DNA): TGTGCCAGCTCACTAGCGGGGGGGCCTGCAGATACGCAGTATTTT.

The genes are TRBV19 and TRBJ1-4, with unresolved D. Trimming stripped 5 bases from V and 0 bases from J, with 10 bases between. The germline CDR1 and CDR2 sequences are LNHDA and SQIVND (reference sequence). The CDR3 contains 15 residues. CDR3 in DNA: TGTGCCAGTAGTTGGGCAGGAGCAACTAATGAAAAACTGTTTTTT. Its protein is CASSWAGATNEKLFF.

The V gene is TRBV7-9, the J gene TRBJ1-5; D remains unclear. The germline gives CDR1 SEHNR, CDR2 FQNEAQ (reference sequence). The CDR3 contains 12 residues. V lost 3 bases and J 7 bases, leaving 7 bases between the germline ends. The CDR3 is CASSLPGQPQHF. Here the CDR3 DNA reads TGTGCCAGCAGCTTGCCGGGCCAGCCCCAGCATTTT.

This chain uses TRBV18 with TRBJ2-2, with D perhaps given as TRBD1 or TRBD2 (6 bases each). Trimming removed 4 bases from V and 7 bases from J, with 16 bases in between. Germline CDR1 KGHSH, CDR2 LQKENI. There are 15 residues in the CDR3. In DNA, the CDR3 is TGTGCCAGCTCACAGGGGGGAACCTCAATCGGGGAGCTGTTTTTT. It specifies CASSQGGTSIGELFF.

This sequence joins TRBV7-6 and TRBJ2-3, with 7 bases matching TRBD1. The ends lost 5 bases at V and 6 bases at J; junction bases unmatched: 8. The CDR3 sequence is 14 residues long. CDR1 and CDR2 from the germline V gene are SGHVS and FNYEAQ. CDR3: CASSRTGPGDTQYF. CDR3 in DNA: TGTGCCAGCAGCCGGACAGGCCCTGGGGATACGCAGTATTTT. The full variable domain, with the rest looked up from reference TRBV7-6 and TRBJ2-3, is GAGVSQSPRYKVTKRGQDVALRCDPISGHVSLYWYRQALGQGPEFLTYFNYEAQQDKSGLPNDRFSAERPEGSISTLTIQRTEQRDSAMYRCASSRTGPGDTQYFGPGTRLTVL.

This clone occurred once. The CDR3 protein is CASRIGGVGTDTQYF. CDR3 nucleotides: TGTGCCAGCAGGATTGGGGGAGTAGGTACAGATACGCAGTATTTT. The V gene is TRBV27, the J gene TRBJ2-3; tentatively, D is TRBD1 or TRBD2 (5 bases each). The CDR3 sequence is 15 residues long. The V end lost 6 bases, the J end lost 3 bases, and 16 bases lay between the germline ends. The germline V gene has CDR1 MNHEY and CDR2 SMNVEV (reference sequence).

The CDR3 region has the DNA TGTGCCAGCACCCAGGGAGTCAATCAGCCCCAGCATTTT. Its translation is CASTQGVNQPQHF. The V call is TRBV6-5, the J call TRBJ1-5; tentative D call: TRBD1 (5 bases). This CDR3 comprises 13 residues. Germline loops: CDR1 MNHEY, CDR2 SVGAGI. Trimming pared 7 bases from V and 3 bases from J, leaving 10 bases between.

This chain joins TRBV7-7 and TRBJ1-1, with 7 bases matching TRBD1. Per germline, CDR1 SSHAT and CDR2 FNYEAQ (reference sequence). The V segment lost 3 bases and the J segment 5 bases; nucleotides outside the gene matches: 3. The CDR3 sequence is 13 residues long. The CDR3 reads CASSFQGDTEAFF. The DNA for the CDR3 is TGTGCCAGCAGCTTTCAGGGGGATACTGAAGCTTTCTTT.

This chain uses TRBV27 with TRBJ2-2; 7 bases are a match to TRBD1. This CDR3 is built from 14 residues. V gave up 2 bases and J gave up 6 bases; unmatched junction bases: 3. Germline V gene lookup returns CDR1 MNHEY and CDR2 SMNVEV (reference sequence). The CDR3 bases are TGTGCCAGCAGTTTAGGGCAGGGGGCCGGGGAGCTGTTTTTT. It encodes CASSLGQGAGELFF.

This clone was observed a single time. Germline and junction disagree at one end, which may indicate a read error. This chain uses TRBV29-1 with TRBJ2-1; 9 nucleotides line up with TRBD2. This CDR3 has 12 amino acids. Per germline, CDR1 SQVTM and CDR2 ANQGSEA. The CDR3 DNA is TGCAGCGTTGAATTGGGACTAGCCCTTTATCTCTTC. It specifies CSVELGLALYLF.

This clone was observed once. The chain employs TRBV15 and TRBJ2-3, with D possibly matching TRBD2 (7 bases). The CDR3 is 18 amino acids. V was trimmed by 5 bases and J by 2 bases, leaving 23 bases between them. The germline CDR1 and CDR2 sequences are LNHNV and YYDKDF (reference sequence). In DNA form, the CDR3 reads TGTGCCACCAGCTCTTGGCCAGTGGCCCGGGGGGCCACAGATACGCAGTATTTT. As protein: CATSSWPVARGATDTQYF. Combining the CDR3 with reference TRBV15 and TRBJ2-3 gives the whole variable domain DAMVIQNPRYQVTQFGKPVTLSCSQTLNHNVMYWYQQKSSQAPKLLFHYYDKDFNNEADTPDNFQSRRPNTSFCFLDIRSPGLGDTAMYLCATSSWPVARGATDTQYFGPGTRLTVL.

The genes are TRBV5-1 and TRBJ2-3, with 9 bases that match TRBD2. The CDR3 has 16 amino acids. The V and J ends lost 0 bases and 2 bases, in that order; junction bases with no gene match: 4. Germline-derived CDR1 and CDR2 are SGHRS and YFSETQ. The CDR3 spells CASSLALAGNTDTQYF. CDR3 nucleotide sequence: TGCGCCAGCAGCTTGGCCCTAGCGGGAAACACAGATACGCAGTATTTT.

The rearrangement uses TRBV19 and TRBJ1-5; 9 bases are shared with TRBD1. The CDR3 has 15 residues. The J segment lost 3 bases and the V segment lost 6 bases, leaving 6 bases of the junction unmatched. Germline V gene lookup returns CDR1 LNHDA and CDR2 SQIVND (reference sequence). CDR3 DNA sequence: TGTGCCAGTAGCTGGGGGACAGGGATCAATCAGCCCCAGCATTTT. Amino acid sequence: CASSWGTGINQPQHF.

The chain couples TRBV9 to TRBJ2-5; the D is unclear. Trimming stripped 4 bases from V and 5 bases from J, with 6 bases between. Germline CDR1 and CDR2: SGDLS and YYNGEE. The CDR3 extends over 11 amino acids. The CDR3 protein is CASSHGETQYF. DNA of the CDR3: TGTGCCAGCAGCCACGGTGAGACCCAGTACTTC.